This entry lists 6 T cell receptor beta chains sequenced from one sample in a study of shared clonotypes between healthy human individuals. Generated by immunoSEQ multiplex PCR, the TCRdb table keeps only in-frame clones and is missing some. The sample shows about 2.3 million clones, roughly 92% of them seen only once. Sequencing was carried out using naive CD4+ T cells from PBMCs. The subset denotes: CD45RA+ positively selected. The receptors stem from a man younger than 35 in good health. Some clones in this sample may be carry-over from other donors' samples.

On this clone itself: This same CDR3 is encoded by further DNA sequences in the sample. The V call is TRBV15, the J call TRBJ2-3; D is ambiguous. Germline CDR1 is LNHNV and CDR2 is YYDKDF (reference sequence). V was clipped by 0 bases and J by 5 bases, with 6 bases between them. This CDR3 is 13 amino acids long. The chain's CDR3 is CATSRDLEDTQYF. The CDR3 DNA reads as TGTGCCACCAGCAGAGATTTAGAAGATACGCAGTATTTT.

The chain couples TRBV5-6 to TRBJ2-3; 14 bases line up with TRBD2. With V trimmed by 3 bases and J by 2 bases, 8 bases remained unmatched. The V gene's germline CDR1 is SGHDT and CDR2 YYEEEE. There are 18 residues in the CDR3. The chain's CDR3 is CASSYGRLAGGITDTQYF. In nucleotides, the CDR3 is TGTGCCAGCAGCTATGGGAGACTAGCGGGAGGGATCACAGATACGCAGTATTTT.

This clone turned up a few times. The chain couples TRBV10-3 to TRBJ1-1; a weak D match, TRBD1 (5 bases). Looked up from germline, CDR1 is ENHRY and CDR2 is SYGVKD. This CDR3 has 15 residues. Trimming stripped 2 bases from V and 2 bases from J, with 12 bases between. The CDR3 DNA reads TGTGCCATCAGTGAGACACAGGTTGGAAACACTGAAGCTTTCTTT. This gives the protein CAISETQVGNTEAFF.

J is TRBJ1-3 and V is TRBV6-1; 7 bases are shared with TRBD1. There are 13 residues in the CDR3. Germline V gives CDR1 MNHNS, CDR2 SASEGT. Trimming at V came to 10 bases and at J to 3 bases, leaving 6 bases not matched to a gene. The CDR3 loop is CAITGDGGNTIYF. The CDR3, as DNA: TGTGCCATCACAGGGGACGGTGGAAACACCATATATTTT.

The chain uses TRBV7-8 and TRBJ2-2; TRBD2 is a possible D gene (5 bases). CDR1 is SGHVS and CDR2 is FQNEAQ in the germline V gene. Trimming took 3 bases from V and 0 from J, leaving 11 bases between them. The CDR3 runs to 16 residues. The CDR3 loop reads CASSFLEGTNTGELFF. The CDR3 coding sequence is TGTGCCAGCAGCTTTCTTGAGGGTACGAACACCGGGGAGCTGTTTTTT.

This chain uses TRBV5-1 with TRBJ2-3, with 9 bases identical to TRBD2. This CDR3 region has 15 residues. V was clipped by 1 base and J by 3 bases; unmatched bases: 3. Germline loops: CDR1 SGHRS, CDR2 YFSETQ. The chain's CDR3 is CASSLISGSTDTQYF. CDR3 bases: TGCGCCAGCAGCTTGATTAGCGGGAGTACAGATACGCAGTATTTT. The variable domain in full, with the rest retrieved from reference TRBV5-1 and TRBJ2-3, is KAGVTQTPRYLIKTRGQQVTLSCSPISGHRSVSWYQQTPGQGLQFLFEYFSETQRNKGNFPGRFSGRQFSNSRSEMNVSTLELGDSALYLCASSLISGSTDTQYFGPGTRLTVL.